The next 4 T cell receptor beta chains were all read from a single sample in a study of CD8+ T cells in alopecia areata. Once RNA had been extracted, it was reverse transcribed into cDNA to act as the sequencing template. The protocol was immunoSEQ multiplex PCR, while the TCRdb copy is restricted to in-frame clones and leaves out a portion. The sample has 60,000 to 65,000 clones, 44% seen once. Sequenced material: NKG2D-low CD8+ T cells sorted from blood. The source of these receptors is a human donor with alopecia areata.

This clone appeared a single time. The rearrangement joins TRBV2 to TRBJ2-3; the match to TRBD1 covers 7 bases. The CDR3 length is 17 residues. J lost 0 bases, V lost 3 bases, and 9 bases had no gene match. Germline V CDR1 and CDR2: SNHLY, FYNNEI. The CDR3 here is CASSDQKGQPSTDTQYF. In nucleotides, the CDR3 is TGTGCCAGCAGTGATCAAAAGGGACAGCCTAGCACAGATACGCAGTATTTT. The whole variable domain, filled in from reference TRBV2 and TRBJ2-3, reads EPEVTQTPSHQVTQMGQEVILRCVPISNHLYFYWYRQILGQKVEFLVSFYNNEISEKSEIFDDQFSVERPDGSNFTLKIRSTKLEDSAMYFCASSDQKGQPSTDTQYFGPGTRLTVL.

The chain combines TRBV7-6 with TRBJ2-2, with TRBD1 as a possible D gene (6 bases). This CDR3 contains 13 residues. The V gene lost 2 bases and the J gene lost 9 bases, with 10 bases spanning the gap. Germline lookup yields CDR1 SGHVS and CDR2 FNYEAQ. Here the CDR3 DNA reads TGTGCCAGCAGCTTAAGGGGGTCCCGGGAGCTGTTTTTT. Its translation: CASSLRGSRELFF.

This clone was detected a few times. The rearrangement joins TRBV7-9 to TRBJ2-7, with D possibly matching TRBD2 (5 bases). CDR1 and CDR2 (germline): SEHNR, FQNEAQ (reference sequence). This CDR3 spans 14 amino acids. V was pared by 4 bases and J by 2 bases, with 12 bases between. The CDR3 loop reads CASSSGISAYEQYF. The CDR3, as DNA: TGTGCCAGCAGCTCCGGGATTTCGGCCTACGAGCAGTACTTC.

This clone was detected once. The chain links TRBV11-2 to TRBJ2-1, with TRBD1 as a possible D gene (5 bases). V lost 2 bases and J lost 8, with 10 bases in between. The CDR3 has 13 residues. Germline lookup yields CDR1 SGHAT and CDR2 FQNNGV. This chain's CDR3 is CASSLFQGDEQFF. The CDR3 nucleotides read TGTGCCAGCAGCTTATTTCAGGGCGATGAGCAGTTCTTC.